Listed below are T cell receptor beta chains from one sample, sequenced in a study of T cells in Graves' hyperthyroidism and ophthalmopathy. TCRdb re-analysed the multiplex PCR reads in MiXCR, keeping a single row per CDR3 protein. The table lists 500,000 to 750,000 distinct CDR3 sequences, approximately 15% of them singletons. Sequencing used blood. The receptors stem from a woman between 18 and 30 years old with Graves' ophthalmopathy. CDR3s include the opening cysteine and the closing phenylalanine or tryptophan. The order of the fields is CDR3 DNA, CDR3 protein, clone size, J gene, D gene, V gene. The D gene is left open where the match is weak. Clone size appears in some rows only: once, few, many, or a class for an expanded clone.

TGTGCCAGCAGTTACCCGACTAGCGGGAGTGAGACCCAGTACTTC CASSYPTSGSETQYF - TRBJ2-5 TRBD2 TRBV6-5
TGTGCCAGCAGCTTGGTTGGCGAGCATGCTTACTTC CASSLVGEHAYF many TRBJ2-5 - TRBV5-6
TGTGCCAGCAGCTCGACAGGGAACACCGGGGAGCTGTTTTTT CASSSTGNTGELFF many TRBJ2-2 - TRBV7-8
TGTGCCAGCAGCTGGGGGGGACAGGGTTACACTGAAGCTTTCTTT CASSWGGQGYTEAFF many TRBJ1-1 TRBD1 TRBV27
TGTGCCAGCAGGTATCCGGAGGGTCCCTCTGGGTACGAGCAGTACTTC CASRYPEGPSGYEQYF many TRBJ2-7 - TRBV28
TGCAGCGTTGGTAGGGATCGGCTCTATGGCTACACCTTC CSVGRDRLYGYTF few TRBJ1-2 - TRBV29-1
TGTGCCAGCAGCCAAGGCGGGGGATCCTGGAGCTCCTACGAGCAGTACTTC CASSQGGGSWSSYEQYF - TRBJ2-7 TRBD2 TRBV4-2
TGTGCCAGCTCCTATAGCGGGAGGTCCGGGGACATTCAGTACTTC CASSYSGRSGDIQYF many TRBJ2-4 TRBD2 TRBV27
TGTGTGACTGTAGCGGGAGTGCTTGAGCAGTTCTTC CVTVAGVLEQFF few TRBJ2-1 TRBD2 TRBV6-1
TGTGCCAGCAGCGCCCAAGGGAGCTATGGCTACACCTTC CASSAQGSYGYTF many TRBJ1-2 - TRBV9
TGTGCCAGCAGTTTATGGATTTCTAGGTCCTTGGAGACCCAGTACTTC CASSLWISRSLETQYF many TRBJ2-5 - TRBV28
TGCAGTGCTAGAGATAGGCAGGGAGATACGCAGTATTTT CSARDRQGDTQYF many TRBJ2-3 - TRBV20-1
TGTGCCAGCAGGTCCACAGGGGTGGTAGCGAGAAATGAGCAGTTCTTC CASRSTGVVARNEQFF many TRBJ2-1 TRBD1 TRBV6-1
TGTGCCACCAGCAGTACCCTAGCGGGAAGCTCCTACAATGAGCAGTTCTTC CATSSTLAGSSYNEQFF once TRBJ2-1 TRBD2 TRBV15
TGTGCCAGTAGCTACCCTATTACAGGGGCCGACGAGCAGTACTTC CASSYPITGADEQYF - TRBJ2-7 TRBD1 TRBV19
TGCGCCAGCAGCCACCGGGACAGATCCTTTCAGTCGGCTTTCTTT CASSHRDRSFQSAFF - TRBJ1-1 TRBD1 TRBV4-1
TGTGCCAGCAGCATCAGGAGAGAGGGCTACGAGCAGTACTTC CASSIRREGYEQYF - TRBJ2-7 - TRBV16
TGCAGCGTTGCCGGGGGGCCCTCCTACGAGCAGTACTTC CSVAGGPSYEQYF - TRBJ2-7 - TRBV29-1
TGTGCCAGCAGCCCCCTCCCCCGGCGGGGTCCCTCCTACAATGAGCAGTTCTTC CASSPLPRRGPSYNEQFF many TRBJ2-1 - TRBV27
TGTGCCAGCAGTGAAGGTCAACCCGCAGATACGCAGTATTTT CASSEGQPADTQYF many TRBJ2-3 - TRBV2
TGTGCCAGCAGCCAACAAGCGGGGACCTACAATGAGCAGTTCTTC CASSQQAGTYNEQFF many TRBJ2-1 TRBD2 TRBV3-1
TGTGCCAGCAGCAAGACCGGAGGGACTAGCGGGATGCAAGATACGCAGTATTTT CASSKTGGTSGMQDTQYF many TRBJ2-3 TRBD2 TRBV12-3/TRBV12-4
TGCAGTGCTAGAGATCCGACATCCGGTGGGCCCCAGCATTTT CSARDPTSGGPQHF few TRBJ1-5 - TRBV20-1
TGTGCCAGCACTCTCGGACACTCGGGGGACACTGAAGCTTTCTTT CASTLGHSGDTEAFF many TRBJ1-1 - TRBV27
TGTGCCAGCATGGCAGTTTGGAACACCGGGGAGCTGTTTTTT CASMAVWNTGELFF few TRBJ2-2 - TRBV6-1
TGTGCCAGCACTTCCGGGGTGTGGGGGAACACTGAAGCTTTCTTT CASTSGVWGNTEAFF many TRBJ1-1 - TRBV7-2
TGTGCCAGCAGCTTAGCCCTTGTGGGGGGCCTTGAAGCTTTCTTT CASSLALVGGLEAFF many TRBJ1-1 - TRBV11-2
TGTGCCAGCAGCTTAGGGGTGGGGGGGGCGCAGGGCTATGGCTACACCTTC CASSLGVGGAQGYGYTF - TRBJ1-2 - TRBV7-6
TGCGCCACTGGATTAGCCGGAGCGGGGCACACCATATATTTT CATGLAGAGHTIYF - TRBJ1-3 - TRBV5-1
TGTGCCAGCACTTCTTACAGGGCTAATAATTCACCCCTCCACTTT CASTSYRANNSPLHF - TRBJ1-6 - TRBV2
TGTGCCAGCGGTGACAAAAACATTCAGTACTTC CASGDKNIQYF many TRBJ2-4 - TRBV2
TGTGCCAGCAGTTTAGGTTCAGGCGACACTGAAGCTTTCTTT CASSLGSGDTEAFF many TRBJ1-1 - TRBV28
TGTGCCAGCAGTTTAGCGTGGGCAGGCGACAACACCGGGGAGCTGTTTTTT CASSLAWAGDNTGELFF few TRBJ2-2 - TRBV12-3/TRBV12-4
TGCAGTGCTAGGGAACTATTGGGCGGGCGACCCTCCTACAATGAGCAGTTCTTC CSARELLGGRPSYNEQFF many TRBJ2-1 - TRBV20-1
TGTGCCAGCAGCCGCCCCTCAGGGTCCTCCTACAATGAGCAGTTCTTC CASSRPSGSSYNEQFF few TRBJ2-1 - TRBV6-2/TRBV6-3
TGTGCCAGCAGCGCCCCAAGGGGGATCCGTGGCACAGATACGCAGTATTTT CASSAPRGIRGTDTQYF few TRBJ2-3 - TRBV9
TGTGCCAGCAGCTTAGGTGTGGCAGGGCGGGATGGCTACACCTTC CASSLGVAGRDGYTF many TRBJ1-2 - TRBV7-9
TGTGCCAGCAGCCAATTTGAGTTGACTAGCGGCTCCTACGAGCAGTACTTC CASSQFELTSGSYEQYF many TRBJ2-7 TRBD2 TRBV14
TGCAGTGCTCCGGGACAGGGAGGGAGGGATACTAGCACAGATACGCAGTATTTT CSAPGQGGRDTSTDTQYF many TRBJ2-3 TRBD1 TRBV20-1
TGTGCCAGCAGTGCAAGCGGGGGAGCCAAAAACATTCAGTACTTC CASSASGGAKNIQYF many TRBJ2-4 TRBD2 TRBV2
TGTGCCAGCGATTCTTTGGGGGGGGGTTATGGCTACACCTTC CASDSLGGGYGYTF many TRBJ1-2 - TRBV2
TGTGCCACCAGTGATGGACAGGGGGGAAACTATGGCTACACCTTC CATSDGQGGNYGYTF many TRBJ1-2 TRBD1 TRBV24-1
TGTGCCAGCAGCTTCACTGATCAGCCCCAGCATTTT CASSFTDQPQHF many TRBJ1-5 - TRBV7-9
TGTGCCAGCAGCCAAGCCAAGACTGGAAACACCATATATTTT CASSQAKTGNTIYF few TRBJ1-3 - TRBV3-1
TGTGCCAGCAGTTACCGACAGTCTAGCAATCAGCCCCAGCATTTT CASSYRQSSNQPQHF many TRBJ1-5 - TRBV6-5
TGCGCCAGCAGCTCCTACAGGGTGACAGATACGCAGTATTTT CASSSYRVTDTQYF many TRBJ2-3 - TRBV5-1
TGTGCCAGCAGCGTAGGGGTTCGGTTCGAACAGACTGAGCAGTTCTTC CASSVGVRFEQTEQFF few TRBJ2-1 - TRBV9
TGTGCCAGCAGCCCCCGCCGGCTAGCGGGAGGGGGGACCCAGTACTTC CASSPRRLAGGGTQYF - TRBJ2-5 TRBD2 TRBV11-3